This T cell receptor (beta chain) was retrieved from a study of CD8 T cells in Susac syndrome. An amount of RNA that ranged from roughly 0.45 to 1 ug was reverse transcribed with random hexamers. TCRdb recomputed calls from the immunoSEQ multiplex PCR reads with MiXCR, one row per CDR3 protein. Of roughly 150,000 distinct CDR3 sequences listed, about 94% are singletons. CDR1 is MNHEY, CDR2 SMNVEV, per germline (reference sequence). The CDR3 loop spans 14 amino acids. V was shortened by 2 bases and J by 5 bases, with 13 bases between the two germline ends. Sequencing of TCR beta drew on CD8+ and CD4+ T cells from blood.

The sequence was collected from a human donor with multiple sclerosis. Sequences were obtained from CD8+ T cells from PBMCs. The J gene is TRBJ2-7, the V gene TRBV27; D remains unclear. The CDR3 nucleotides read TGTGCCAGCAGTTTAAGGGCCCTCGCGGACGAGCAGTACTTC. Amino acids: CASSLRALADEQYF.